These T cell receptor beta chains were read from a single sample in a study of T cells expressing NK-cell markers. Following a re-call of the 5' RACE reads, TCRdb has one entry per CDR3 protein and lacks DNA. In all, the sample yields some 280,000 distinct CDR3 sequences. Sequenced sample: blood T cells: a sorted CD56 or NKG2C T cell subset, CD4+ or CD8+ T cells, or bulk PBMC T cells (not recorded which). These TCRs come from a young man in good health. Each CDR3 is given with its conserved first and last residue.

J,V,CDR3
TRBJ2-7,TRBV7-9,CASSLEAGVAYEQYF
TRBJ2-6,TRBV7-2,CASSLQGVGANVLTF
TRBJ2-7,TRBV29-1,CSVEEDRGGEQYF
TRBJ1-1,TRBV4-3,CASSQGVRGEAFF
TRBJ1-5,TRBV20-1,CSARILPRQGIYQPQHF
TRBJ2-3,TRBV2,CASRARTAHTDTQYF
TRBJ1-3,TRBV2,CAGGRESGNTIYF
TRBJ1-1,TRBV9,CASSVRAQGAEAFF
TRBJ2-7,TRBV7-9,CASRSITSGDYYEQYF
TRBJ1-4,TRBV20-1,CSARRRGLNEKLFF
TRBJ2-5,TRBV24-1,CATSVHGKGTQYF
TRBJ2-3,TRBV11-1,CASSLAGTGEDMGDTQYF
TRBJ2-3,TRBV10-2,CASSVGLDTQYF
TRBJ2-7,TRBV5-8,CASSLGTGTMGQYF
TRBJ2-5,TRBV20-1,CSARGSGTGQETQYF
TRBJ2-1,TRBV11-1,CASSHSRDGASRYNEQFF
TRBJ2-7,TRBV20-1,CSARLVYEQYF
TRBJ2-7,TRBV29-1,CSVGDQNGPNEQYF
TRBJ2-7,TRBV7-8,CASSLYGQGYEQYF
TRBJ1-1,TRBV5-1,CASSPLTGKTEAFF
TRBJ2-6,TRBV24-1,CATSDFTPGRRAGANVLTF
TRBJ2-4,TRBV5-1,CASSAAPGTGGIQYF
TRBJ2-7,TRBV29-1,CSNRVSAYEQYF
TRBJ2-7,TRBV9,CASSVASFSYEQYF
TRBJ2-5,TRBV20-1,CSASSREETQYF
TRBJ2-5,TRBV29-1,CSTEDRGEETQYF
TRBJ1-1,TRBV20-1,CSAGTPRSEAFF
TRBJ1-5,TRBV20-1,CSAPTQGNSNQPQHF
TRBJ2-1,TRBV11-2,CASSLEGGPSSYNEQFF
TRBJ2-2,TRBV10-3,CAISESYVLWSWNTGELFF
TRBJ2-7,TRBV20-1,CSARRWASGAYEQYF
TRBJ2-5,TRBV29-1,CSVPFDQNAYF
TRBJ2-1,TRBV5-1,CASSTGTTYNEQFF
TRBJ2-3,TRBV18,CASSRWGTSGSNPSGTDTQYF
TRBJ2-1,TRBV12-3/TRBV12-4,CASSLAGSQFF
TRBJ1-6,TRBV11-3,CASSLGTAYNSPLHF
TRBJ2-1,TRBV23-1,CASSQFPLKREGRNNEQFF
TRBJ2-7,TRBV27,CASSLGSASGRVSDEQYF
TRBJ1-5,TRBV18,CASSPTGGMNQPQHF
TRBJ2-6,TRBV3-1,CASSARLTLRSGANVLTF
TRBJ1-1,TRBV7-7,CASSPDRGSEAFF
TRBJ2-7,TRBV5-6,CASSLGDRGRYKQYF
TRBJ2-5,TRBV27,CASSFSGYGTQYF
TRBJ2-2,TRBV9,CASSANLGELFF
TRBJ2-2,TRBV12-3/TRBV12-4,CASSYVLLINTGELFF
TRBJ2-5,TRBV7-6,CASSAMEASEETQYF
TRBJ2-2,TRBV5-1,CASLGSSNTGELFF
TRBJ2-5,TRBV6-1,CASSGPVGGRGETQYF
TRBJ1-5,TRBV12-3/TRBV12-4,CASSFRVPNQPQHF